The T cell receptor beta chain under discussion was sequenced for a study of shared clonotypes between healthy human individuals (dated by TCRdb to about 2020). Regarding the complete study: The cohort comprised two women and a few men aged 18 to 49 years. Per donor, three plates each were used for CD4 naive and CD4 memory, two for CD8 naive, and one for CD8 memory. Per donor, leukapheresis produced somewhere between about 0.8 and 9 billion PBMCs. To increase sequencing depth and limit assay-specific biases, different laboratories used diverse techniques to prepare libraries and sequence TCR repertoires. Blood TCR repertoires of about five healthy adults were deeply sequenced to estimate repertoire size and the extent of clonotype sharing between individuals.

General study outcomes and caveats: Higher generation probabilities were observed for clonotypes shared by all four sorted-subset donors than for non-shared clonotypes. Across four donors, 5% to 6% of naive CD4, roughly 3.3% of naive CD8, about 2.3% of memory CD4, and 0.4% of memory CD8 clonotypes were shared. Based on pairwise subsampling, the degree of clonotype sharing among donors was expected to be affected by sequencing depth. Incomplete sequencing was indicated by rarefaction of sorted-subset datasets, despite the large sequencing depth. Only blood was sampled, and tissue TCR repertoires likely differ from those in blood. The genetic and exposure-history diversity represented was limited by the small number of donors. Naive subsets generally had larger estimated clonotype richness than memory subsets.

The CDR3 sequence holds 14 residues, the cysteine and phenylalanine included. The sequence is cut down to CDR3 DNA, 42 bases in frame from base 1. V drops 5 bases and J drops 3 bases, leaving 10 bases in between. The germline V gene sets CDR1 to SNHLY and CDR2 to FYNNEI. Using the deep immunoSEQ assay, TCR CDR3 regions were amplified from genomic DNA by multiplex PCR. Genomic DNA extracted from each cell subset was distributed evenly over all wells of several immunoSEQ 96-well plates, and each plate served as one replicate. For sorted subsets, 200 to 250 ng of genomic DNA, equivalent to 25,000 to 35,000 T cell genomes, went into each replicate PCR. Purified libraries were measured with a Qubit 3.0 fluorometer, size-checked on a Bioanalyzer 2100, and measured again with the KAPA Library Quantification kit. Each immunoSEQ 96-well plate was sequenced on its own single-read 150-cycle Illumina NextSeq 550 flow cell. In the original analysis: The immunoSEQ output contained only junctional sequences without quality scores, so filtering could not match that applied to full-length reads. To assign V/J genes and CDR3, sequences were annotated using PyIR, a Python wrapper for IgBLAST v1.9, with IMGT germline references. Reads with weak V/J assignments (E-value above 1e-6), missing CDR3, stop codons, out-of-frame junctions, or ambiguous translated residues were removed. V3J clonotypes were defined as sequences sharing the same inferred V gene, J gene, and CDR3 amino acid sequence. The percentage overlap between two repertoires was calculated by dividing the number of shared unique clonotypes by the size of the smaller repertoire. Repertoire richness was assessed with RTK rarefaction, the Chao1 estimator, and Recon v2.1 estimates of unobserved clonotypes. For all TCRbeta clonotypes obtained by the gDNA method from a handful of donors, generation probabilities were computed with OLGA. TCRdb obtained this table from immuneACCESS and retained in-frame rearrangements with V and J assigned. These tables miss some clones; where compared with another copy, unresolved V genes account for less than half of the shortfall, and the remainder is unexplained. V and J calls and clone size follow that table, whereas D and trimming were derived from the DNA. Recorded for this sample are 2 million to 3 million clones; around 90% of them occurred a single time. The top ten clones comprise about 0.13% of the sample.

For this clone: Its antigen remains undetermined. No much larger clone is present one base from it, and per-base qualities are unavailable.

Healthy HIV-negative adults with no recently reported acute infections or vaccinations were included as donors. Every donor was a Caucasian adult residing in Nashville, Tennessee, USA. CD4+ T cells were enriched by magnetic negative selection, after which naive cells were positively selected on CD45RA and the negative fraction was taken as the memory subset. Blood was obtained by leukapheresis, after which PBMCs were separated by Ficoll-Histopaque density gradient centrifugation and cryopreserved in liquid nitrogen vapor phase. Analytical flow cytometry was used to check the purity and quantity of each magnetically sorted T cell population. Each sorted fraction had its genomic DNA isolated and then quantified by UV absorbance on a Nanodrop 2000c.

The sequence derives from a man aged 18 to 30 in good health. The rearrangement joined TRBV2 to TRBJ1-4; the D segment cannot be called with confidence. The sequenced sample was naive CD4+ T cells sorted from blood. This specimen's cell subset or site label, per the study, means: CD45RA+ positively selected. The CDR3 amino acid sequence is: CASSHLSANEKLFF. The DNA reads TGTGCCAGCAGTCACTTATCTGCTAATGAAAAACTGTTTTTT.